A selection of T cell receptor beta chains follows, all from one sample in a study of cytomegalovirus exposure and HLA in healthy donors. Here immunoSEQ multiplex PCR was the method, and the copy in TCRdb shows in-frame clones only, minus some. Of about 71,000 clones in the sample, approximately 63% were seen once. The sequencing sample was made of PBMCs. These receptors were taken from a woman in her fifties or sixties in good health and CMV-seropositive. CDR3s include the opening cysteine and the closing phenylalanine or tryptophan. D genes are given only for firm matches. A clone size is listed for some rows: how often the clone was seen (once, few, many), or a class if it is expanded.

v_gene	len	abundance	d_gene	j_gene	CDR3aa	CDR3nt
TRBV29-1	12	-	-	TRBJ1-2	CSALTETYGYTF	TGCAGCGCCCTGACAGAAACCTATGGCTACACCTTC
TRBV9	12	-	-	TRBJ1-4	CASSGQNEKLFF	TGTGCCAGCAGTGGACAGAATGAAAAACTGTTTTTT
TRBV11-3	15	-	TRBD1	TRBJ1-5	CASSHQGVSNQPQHF	TGTGCCAGCAGCCACCAGGGGGTTAGCAATCAGCCCCAGCATTTT
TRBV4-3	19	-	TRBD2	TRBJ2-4	CASSQGPGGLAGPKNIQYF	TGCGCCAGCAGCCAAGGCCCCGGGGGGCTAGCGGGGCCCAAAAACATTCAGTACTTC
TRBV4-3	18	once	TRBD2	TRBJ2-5	CASSPDGLAGGHQETQYF	TGCGCCAGCAGCCCAGACGGACTAGCGGGAGGCCACCAAGAGACCCAGTACTTC
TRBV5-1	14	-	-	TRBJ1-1	CASSLTTMNTEAFF	TGCGCCAGCAGCCTCACCACTATGAACACTGAAGCTTTCTTT
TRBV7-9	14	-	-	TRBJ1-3	CASSPAGRGNTIYF	TGTGCCAGCAGCCCTGCAGGGCGAGGAAACACCATATATTTT
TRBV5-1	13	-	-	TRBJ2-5	CASRSGGEETQYF	TGCGCCAGCAGGTCAGGTGGCGAAGAGACCCAGTACTTC
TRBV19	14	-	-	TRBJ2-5	CASAPPYRQETQYF	TGTGCCAGTGCCCCTCCGTACAGGCAAGAGACCCAGTACTTC
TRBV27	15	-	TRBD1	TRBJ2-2	CASNHGQGYGGELFF	TGTGCCAGCAACCACGGACAGGGATATGGCGGGGAGCTGTTTTTT
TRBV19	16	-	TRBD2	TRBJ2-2	CASKEDGRRNTGELFF	TGTGCCAGTAAGGAGGACGGGAGGCGGAACACCGGGGAGCTGTTTTTT
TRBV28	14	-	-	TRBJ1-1	CASSFGGENTEAFF	TGTGCCAGCAGTTTCGGGGGGGAGAACACTGAAGCTTTCTTT
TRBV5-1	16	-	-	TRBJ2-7	CASSLSIVSGGDEQYF	TGCGCCAGCAGCTTGTCAATCGTTAGCGGAGGGGACGAGCAGTACTTC
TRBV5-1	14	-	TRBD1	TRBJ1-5	CASSLTGGDQPQHF	TGCGCCAGCAGCTTAACAGGGGGCGATCAGCCCCAGCATTTT
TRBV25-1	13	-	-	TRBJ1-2	CASSEGPQTGYTF	TGTGCCAGCAGTGAAGGGCCCCAGACGGGCTACACCTTC
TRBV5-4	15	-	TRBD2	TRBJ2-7	CASSFQLADSYEQYF	TGTGCCAGCAGCTTCCAACTAGCGGATTCCTACGAGCAGTACTTC
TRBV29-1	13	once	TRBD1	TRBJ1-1	CSVKGQTNTEAFF	TGCAGCGTGAAGGGACAGACGAACACTGAAGCTTTCTTT
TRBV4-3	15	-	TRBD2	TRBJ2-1	CASSQGSSGWNEQFF	TGCGCCAGCAGCCAAGGGTCTAGCGGGTGGAATGAGCAGTTCTTC
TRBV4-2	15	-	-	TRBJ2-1	CASSLVGGSYNEQFF	TGTGCCAGCAGCCTAGTCGGGGGATCGTACAATGAGCAGTTCTTC
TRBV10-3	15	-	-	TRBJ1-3	CAISNRVNSGNTIYF	TGTGCCATCAGTAACAGGGTTAATTCTGGAAACACCATATATTTT
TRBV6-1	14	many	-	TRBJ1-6	CASSAGTVVSPLHF	TGTGCCAGCAGTGCCGGGACTGTCGTATCACCCCTCCACTTT
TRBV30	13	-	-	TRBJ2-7	CAWSVGSFAEQYF	TGTGCCTGGAGTGTCGGGTCTTTTGCCGAGCAGTACTTC
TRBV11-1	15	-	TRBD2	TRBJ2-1	CASSSLAGRYNEQFF	TGTGCCAGCAGCTCACTAGCGGGGCGCTACAATGAGCAGTTCTTC
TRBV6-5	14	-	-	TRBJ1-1	CASRRGLKDTEAFF	TGTGCCAGCAGGCGGGGACTTAAGGACACTGAAGCTTTCTTT
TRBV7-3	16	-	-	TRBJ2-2	CASSLSAFPSVGELFF	TGTGCCAGCAGCTTATCTGCCTTTCCCTCGGTCGGGGAGCTGTTTTTT
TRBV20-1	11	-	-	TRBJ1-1	CSARLGAWAFF	TGCAGTGCTAGATTGGGGGCGTGGGCTTTCTTT
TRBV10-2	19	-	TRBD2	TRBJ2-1	CASSGFTSGGTSSYNEQFF	TGCGCCAGCAGTGGTTTTACTAGCGGGGGGACTAGCTCCTACAATGAGCAGTTCTTC
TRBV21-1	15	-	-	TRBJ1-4	CASSTRRGWNEKLFF	TGTGCCAGCAGCACAAGACGGGGGTGGAATGAAAAACTGTTTTTT
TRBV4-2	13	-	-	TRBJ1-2	CASSGGGWDGYTF	TGTGCCAGCAGCGGGGGGGGGTGGGATGGCTACACCTTC
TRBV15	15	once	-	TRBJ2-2	CATSPTGEATGELFF	TGTGCCACCAGCCCCACCGGAGAAGCTACCGGGGAGCTGTTTTTT
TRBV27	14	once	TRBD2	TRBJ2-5	CASSPLAGLETQYF	TGTGCCAGCAGTCCTCTAGCGGGGCTCGAGACCCAGTACTTC
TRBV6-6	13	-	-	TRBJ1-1	CASSYGAGTEAFF	TGTGCCAGCAGTTACGGGGCCGGCACTGAAGCTTTCTTT
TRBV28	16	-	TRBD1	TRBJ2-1	CASSFRGQGPNNEQFF	TGTGCCAGCAGTTTCAGGGGACAGGGGCCGAACAATGAGCAGTTCTTC
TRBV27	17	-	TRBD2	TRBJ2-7	CASGPLGRAGGVYEQYF	TGTGCCAGCGGCCCCTTGGGTCGCGCGGGAGGGGTCTACGAGCAGTACTTC
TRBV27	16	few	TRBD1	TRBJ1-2	CASSLQVPGTGYGYTF	TGTGCCAGCAGTTTACAGGTCCCCGGGACAGGCTATGGCTACACCTTC
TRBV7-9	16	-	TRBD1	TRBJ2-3	CASSLETGGSTDTQYF	TGTGCCAGCAGCTTAGAGACAGGGGGAAGCACAGATACGCAGTATTTT
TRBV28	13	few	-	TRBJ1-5	CASRGSSNQPQHF	TGTGCCAGCAGGGGGAGTAGCAATCAGCCCCAGCATTTT
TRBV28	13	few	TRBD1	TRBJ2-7	CATSRGQGYEQYF	TGTGCCACCTCAAGGGGGCAGGGTTACGAGCAGTACTTC
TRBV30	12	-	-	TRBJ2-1	CAWSGLYNEQFF	TGTGCCTGGAGCGGACTGTACAATGAGCAGTTCTTC
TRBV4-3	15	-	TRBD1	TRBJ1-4	CASSQGTGANEKLFF	TGCGCCAGCAGCCAAGGGACAGGGGCTAATGAAAAACTGTTTTTT
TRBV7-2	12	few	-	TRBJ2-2	CASSSRAGELFF	TGTGCCAGCAGCTCCCGCGCCGGGGAGCTGTTTTTT
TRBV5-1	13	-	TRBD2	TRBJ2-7	CASGLAGGYEQYF	TGCGCCAGCGGTCTAGCGGGAGGCTACGAGCAGTACTTC